This T cell receptor beta chain derives from a study of identical twins. Study findings and constraints: Memory repertoires showed no such pattern, whereas abundant cord blood beta clonotypes carried fewer insertions.

This clonotype was detected only a few times. Its antigen is undetermined. TCRdb itself ran the 5' RACE reads through MiXCR, one entry per CDR3 protein. The table has a few hundred thousand distinct CDR3 sequences, around 20% seen once. After removal of 5 bases from V and 5 bases from J, the junction contained 15 bases not matched to a gene. This CDR3 region has 18 residues. The origin of this receptor is a man over 45 in good health. Sequenced: naive T cells sorted from blood. The genes are TRBV12-3 or TRBV12-4 and TRBJ2-5; TRBD2 matches at 12 bases. The DNA of the CDR3 is TGTGCCAGCAGTCCCCTAGCGGGAGGGGAGGGGGGCCGTGAGACCCAGTACTTC. This translates into CASSPLAGGEGGRETQYF.